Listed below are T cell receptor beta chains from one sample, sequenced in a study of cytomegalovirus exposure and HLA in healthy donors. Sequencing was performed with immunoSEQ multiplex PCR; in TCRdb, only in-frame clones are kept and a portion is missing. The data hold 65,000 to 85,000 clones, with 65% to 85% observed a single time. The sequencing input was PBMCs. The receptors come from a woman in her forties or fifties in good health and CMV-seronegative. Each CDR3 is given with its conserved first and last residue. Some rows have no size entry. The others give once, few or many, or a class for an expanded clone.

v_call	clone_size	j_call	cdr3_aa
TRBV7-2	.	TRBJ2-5	CASSSNGHNQETQYF
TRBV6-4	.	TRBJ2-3	CASTLGLAGVSEDTQYF
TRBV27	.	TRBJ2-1	CASSLRQGGTYNEQFF
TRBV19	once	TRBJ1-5	CASSMDGDQPQHF
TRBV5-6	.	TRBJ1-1	CASSLASQANTEAFF
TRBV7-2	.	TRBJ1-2	CASSLSVNTIYGYTF
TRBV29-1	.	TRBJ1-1	CNAGGSNTEAFF
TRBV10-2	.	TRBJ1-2	CASTAWDRRVNYGYTF
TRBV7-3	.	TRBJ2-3	CAPPEQSTDTQYF
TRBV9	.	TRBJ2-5	CASSVSGGYGETQYF
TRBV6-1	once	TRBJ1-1	CASSDLRVGLNTEAFF
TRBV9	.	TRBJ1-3	CASSLGTGDSGNTIYF
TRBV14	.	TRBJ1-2	CASSQDIQPQDGYTF
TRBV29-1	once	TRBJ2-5	CSVEIGDTKQETQYF
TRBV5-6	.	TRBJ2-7	CASSLGAFREQYF
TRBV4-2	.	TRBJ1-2	CASSQGRDRGNYGYTF
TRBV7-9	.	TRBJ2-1	CASSLKDSIRGNEQFF
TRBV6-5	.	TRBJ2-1	CASSYSPVDEQFF
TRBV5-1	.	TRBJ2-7	CASNLGTASYEQYF
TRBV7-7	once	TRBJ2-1	CASSLGGTSGSSYNEQFF
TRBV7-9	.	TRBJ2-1	CASSLTSGRPIF
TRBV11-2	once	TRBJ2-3	CASRRTSGGSDTQYF
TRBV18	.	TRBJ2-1	CASSYKNSYNEQFF
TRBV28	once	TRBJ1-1	CASSLPQSMNTEAFF
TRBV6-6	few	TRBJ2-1	CASSYSVLHNEQFF
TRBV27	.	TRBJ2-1	CASSRRTAGDNEQFF
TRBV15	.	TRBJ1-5	CATSREGRVDYQPQHF
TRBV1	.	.	CTSSQERTSFSYEQYF
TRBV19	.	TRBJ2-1	CASSPIRVEDNEQFF
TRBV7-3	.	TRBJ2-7	CASSPGAGGGSYEQYF
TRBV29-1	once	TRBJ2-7	CSVQMAGATPTPVIPIFYEQYF
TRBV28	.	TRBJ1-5	CASSFGGRSYQPQHF
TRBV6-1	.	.	CASSGTSSYYEQYF
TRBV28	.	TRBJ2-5	CASSLATSPPETQYF
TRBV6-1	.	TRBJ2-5	CASSEVGTGTQETQYF
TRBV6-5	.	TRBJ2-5	CASSPYSGPQETQYF
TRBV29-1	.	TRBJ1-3	CSVGEGNTIYF
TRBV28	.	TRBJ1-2	CASSLPNWGQGKDGYTF
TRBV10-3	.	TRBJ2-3	CATREPGQPAADTQYF
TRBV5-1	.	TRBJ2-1	CASSLGRSGFDEQFF